This is a list of T cell receptor beta chains from one sample in a study of beta chain features in type 1 diabetes. Sequencing was performed with immunoSEQ multiplex PCR; in TCRdb, only in-frame clones are kept and a portion is missing. The table lists roughly 300,000 clones, 6.5% to 10% of them singletons, with around 0.44% in the top ten. The sample consisted of central memory CD4+ T cells from blood. The receptors were gathered from a woman aged 18 to 35 in good health. The CDR3 runs from the conserved cysteine through the conserved F or W. The order of the fields is clone size, D gene, J gene, V gene, CDR3 protein, CDR3 DNA. The D gene is left open where the match is weak. Clone size is not always given. Where it is, it says once, few, many or a class for expanded clones.

few,TRBD2,TRBJ2-1,TRBV6-1,CATRTSGYNEQFF,TGTGCCACCCGGACTAGCGGGTACAATGAGCAGTTCTTC
few,TRBD2,TRBJ2-3,TRBV15,CATSRELPQRESGSADTQYF,TGTGCCACCAGCAGAGAGCTCCCCCAGCGGGAAAGTGGTAGTGCAGATACGCAGTATTTT
.,.,TRBJ2-1,TRBV2,CASRVSLNEQFF,TGTGCCAGCAGGGTTTCTCTCAATGAGCAGTTCTTC
once,.,TRBJ2-4,TRBV6-1,CASSDPGSLAGIQYF,TGTGCCAGCAGTGACCCCGGCAGTTTGGCTGGCATTCAGTACTTC
.,TRBD2,TRBJ2-5,TRBV7-9,CASGGKREGRGTQYF,TGTGCCAGCGGCGGGAAGCGGGAGGGCCGCGGGACCCAGTACTTC
few,TRBD2,TRBJ2-1,TRBV28,CASSSPGLAESSYNEQFF,TGTGCCAGCAGTTCCCCGGGACTAGCGGAGAGCTCCTACAATGAGCAGTTCTTC
many,TRBD1,TRBJ2-3,TRBV2,CASRGQGAGTDTQYF,TGTGCCAGCAGAGGACAGGGGGCTGGCACAGATACGCAGTATTTT
many,TRBD1,TRBJ1-2,TRBV28,CASRVATGGDVYGYTF,TGTGCCAGCAGGGTGGCGACAGGGGGAGATGTCTATGGCTACACCTTC
.,TRBD2,TRBJ2-7,TRBV6-1,CASTGTSKNEQYF,TGTGCCAGCACCGGGACTAGTAAAAACGAGCAGTACTTC
few,.,TRBJ2-7,TRBV5-4,CASQGQYEQYF,TGTGCCAGCCAAGGCCAATACGAGCAGTACTTC
few,.,TRBJ2-6,TRBV28,CASSLSYGANVLTF,TGTGCCAGCAGTTTAAGTTATGGGGCCAACGTCCTGACTTTC
many,.,TRBJ2-6,TRBV18,CASSRSEASGANVLTF,TGTGCCAGCTCCCGGTCAGAGGCGTCTGGGGCCAACGTCCTGACTTTC
few,.,TRBJ2-2,TRBV4-3,CASSRNWNTGELFF,TGCGCCAGCAGCCGTAACTGGAACACCGGGGAGCTGTTTTTT
few,.,TRBJ1-3,TRBV4-3,CASSQQTGLGNTIYF,TGCGCCAGCAGCCAGCAGACAGGCCTTGGAAACACCATATATTTT
few,.,TRBJ2-3,TRBV19,CASVGGTDTQYF,TGTGCCAGTGTAGGTGGCACAGATACGCAGTATTTT
few,.,TRBJ2-2,TRBV9,CASSVGTGELFF,TGTGCCAGCAGCGTAGGAACCGGGGAGCTGTTTTTT
few,.,TRBJ2-1,TRBV11-2,CASSPQLGTSNEQFF,TGTGCCAGCAGCCCTCAACTCGGGACCTCCAATGAGCAGTTCTTC